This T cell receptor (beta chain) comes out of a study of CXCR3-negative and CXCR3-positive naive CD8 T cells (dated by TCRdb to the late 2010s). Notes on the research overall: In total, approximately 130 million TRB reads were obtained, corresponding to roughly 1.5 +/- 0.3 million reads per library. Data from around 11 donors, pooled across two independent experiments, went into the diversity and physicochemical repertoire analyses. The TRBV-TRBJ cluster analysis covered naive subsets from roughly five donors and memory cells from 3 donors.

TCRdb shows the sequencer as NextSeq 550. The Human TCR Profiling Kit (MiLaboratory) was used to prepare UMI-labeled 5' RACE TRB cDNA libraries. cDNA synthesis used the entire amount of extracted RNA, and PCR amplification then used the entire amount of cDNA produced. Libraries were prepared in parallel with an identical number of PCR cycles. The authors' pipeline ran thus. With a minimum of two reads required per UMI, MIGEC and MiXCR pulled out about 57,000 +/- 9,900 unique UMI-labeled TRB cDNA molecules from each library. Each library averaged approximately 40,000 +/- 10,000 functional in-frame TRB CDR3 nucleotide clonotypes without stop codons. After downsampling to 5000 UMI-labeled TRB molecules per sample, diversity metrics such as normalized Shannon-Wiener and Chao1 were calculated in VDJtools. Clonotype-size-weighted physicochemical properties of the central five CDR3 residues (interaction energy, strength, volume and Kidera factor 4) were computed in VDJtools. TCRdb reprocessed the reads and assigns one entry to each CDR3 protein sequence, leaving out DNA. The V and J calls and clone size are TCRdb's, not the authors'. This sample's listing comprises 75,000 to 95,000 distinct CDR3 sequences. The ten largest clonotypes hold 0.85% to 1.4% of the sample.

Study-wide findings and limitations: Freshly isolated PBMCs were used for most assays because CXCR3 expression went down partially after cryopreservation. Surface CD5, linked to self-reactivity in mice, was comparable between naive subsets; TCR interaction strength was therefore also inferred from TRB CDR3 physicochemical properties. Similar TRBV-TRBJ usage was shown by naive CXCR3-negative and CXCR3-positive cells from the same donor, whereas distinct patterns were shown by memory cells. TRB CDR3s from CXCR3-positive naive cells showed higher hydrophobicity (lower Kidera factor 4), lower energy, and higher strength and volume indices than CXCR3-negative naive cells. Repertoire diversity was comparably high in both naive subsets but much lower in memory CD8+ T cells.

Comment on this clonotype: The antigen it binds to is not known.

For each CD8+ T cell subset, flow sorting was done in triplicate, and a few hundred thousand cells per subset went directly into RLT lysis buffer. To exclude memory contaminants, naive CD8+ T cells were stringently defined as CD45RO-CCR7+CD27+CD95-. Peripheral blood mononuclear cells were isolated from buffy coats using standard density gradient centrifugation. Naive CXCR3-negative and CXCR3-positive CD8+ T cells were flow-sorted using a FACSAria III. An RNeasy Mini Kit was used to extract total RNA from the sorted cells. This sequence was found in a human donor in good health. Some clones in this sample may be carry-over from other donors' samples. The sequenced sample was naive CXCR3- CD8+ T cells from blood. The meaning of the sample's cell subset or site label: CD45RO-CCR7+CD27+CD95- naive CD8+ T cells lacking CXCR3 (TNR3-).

The CDR3 has the sequence CSVLTSFGNEQFF. Recombination linked TRBV29-1 to TRBJ2-1; TCRdb's D call of TRBD2 is untestable without DNA. From the germline V gene, CDR1 is SQVTM and CDR2 is ANQGSEA. The cysteine opens and the phenylalanine closes a CDR3 of 13 amino acids. DNA was not recorded.